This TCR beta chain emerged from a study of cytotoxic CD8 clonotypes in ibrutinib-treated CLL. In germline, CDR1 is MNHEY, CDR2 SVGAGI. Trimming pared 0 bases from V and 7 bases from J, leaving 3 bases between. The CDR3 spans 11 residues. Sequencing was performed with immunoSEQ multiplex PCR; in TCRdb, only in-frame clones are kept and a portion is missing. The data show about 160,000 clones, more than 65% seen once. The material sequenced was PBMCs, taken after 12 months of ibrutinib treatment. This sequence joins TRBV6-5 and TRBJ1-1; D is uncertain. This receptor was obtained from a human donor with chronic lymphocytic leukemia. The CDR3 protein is CASSYSGEAFF. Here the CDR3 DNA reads TGTGCCAGCAGTTACTCGGGTGAAGCTTTCTTT.